This paragraph reports one T cell receptor (beta chain). No antigen is known for it. Time point described: pre-treatment sample, taken before nivolumab and TIL therapy. Most excised metastases sampled were pleural nodules or supraclavicular lymph nodes. The data derive from a study of TIL therapy for anti-PD-1-resistant metastatic lung cancer. Looking at the study overall: Tumors had a median PD-L1 proportion score of approximately 6.4%. Broader study findings: Many TIL product clones were absent from baseline tumor, suggesting clonal contraction.

This was the immunoSEQ v3 assay. Sequencing depth was some 2 million read pairs for survey level, roughly 4.5-6 million for deep. Produced via immunoSEQ multiplex PCR; TCRdb's table is partial and in-frame only. The sample shows roughly 28,000 clones, 63% of them seen only once. The CDR3 length is 17 residues. Germline V gene sequence: CDR1 LNHNV, CDR2 YYDKDF (reference sequence). V gave up 3 bases and J gave up 3 bases; unmatched junction bases: 9. The chain employs TRBV15 and TRBJ2-3, with 10 bases that match TRBD2. This receptor was identified in a woman aged 25-85 years with non-small cell lung cancer. The source was tumor tissue, collected at baseline. This chain's CDR3 is CATSRDRAGGPTDTQYF. Written as DNA, the CDR3 is TGTGCCACCAGCAGGGACAGAGCGGGAGGGCCAACAGATACGCAGTATTTT.